Below, 21 T cell receptor beta chains from the same sample are listed, as sequenced in a study of blood T cell repertoires in COVID-19. Sequencing used immunoSEQ multiplex PCR; TCRdb keeps in-frame clones, though not all of them. The sample contains over 150,000 clones, approximately 77% of which appear only once. Sequencing was done on a sample of peripheral blood. These receptors were collected from a woman of 80 years or more with active or convalescent COVID-19.

The rearrangement uses TRBV5-1 and TRBJ1-1; 9 bases are a match to TRBD1. The CDR3 has 14 residues. The germline V gene has CDR1 SGHRS and CDR2 YFSETQ. V gave up 3 bases and J gave up 6 bases; unmatched junction bases: 6. CDR3 coding DNA: TGCGCCAGCAGCTGGGGACAGGGTATCGCTGAAGCTTTCTTT. Translating it yields CASSWGQGIAEAFF.

The rearrangement links TRBV19 to TRBJ1-3; the D gene is possibly TRBD1 (5 bases). V was cut by 5 bases and J by 8 bases, with 16 bases left in between. The CDR3 is 14 residues long. CDR1 and CDR2 (germline): LNHDA, SQIVND (reference sequence). As DNA, the CDR3 is TGTGCCAGTAGTCGCCGGGACTCAACTTACACCATATATTTT. Translating gives CASSRRDSTYTIYF.

The rearrangement links TRBV6-1 to TRBJ2-2; D is possibly TRBD1 (5 bases). CDR3 length equals 13 residues. V was cut by 3 bases and J by 7 bases, with 9 bases left in between. CDR1 is MNHNS, CDR2 SASEGT, per germline. CDR3 in DNA: TGTGCCAGCAGTGATTCGGACATCGGGGAGCTGTTTTTT. Translation: CASSDSDIGELFF.

The chain carries TRBV9 and TRBJ1-2, with 9 bases fitting TRBD1. This CDR3 has 14 residues. Germline values: CDR1 SGDLS, CDR2 YYNGEE. V shed 0 bases, J shed 5 bases, and the junction held 2 bases outside the gene matches. CDR3 region: CASSVDDRGYGYTF. In DNA form, the CDR3 reads TGTGCCAGCAGCGTAGACGACAGGGGGTATGGCTACACCTTC.

The chain employs TRBV7-2 and TRBJ1-3; possibly TRBD1 for D (5 bases). This CDR3 is built from 16 residues. The ends were cut back, 3 bases at V and 0 bases at J, with 12 bases in the middle. Looked up from germline, CDR1 is SGHTA and CDR2 is FQGNSA. The CDR3 DNA reads as TGTGCCAGCAGCTTGTCATCAGGGATCTCTGGAAACACCATATATTTT. This sequence encodes CASSLSSGISGNTIYF.

The genes are TRBV19 and TRBJ1-3, with D possibly TRBD1 on 6 matching bases. This CDR3 spans 14 amino acids. V lost 1 base and J lost 9, with 13 bases in between. Germline V gene lookup returns CDR1 LNHDA and CDR2 SQIVND (reference sequence). The CDR3 DNA sequence: TGTGCCAGTAGTATAGTATGGGAGGGGGGCACCATATATTTT. This gives the protein CASSIVWEGGTIYF.

The chain combines TRBV7-2 with TRBJ2-1, with 9 bases matching TRBD1. Trimming took 4 bases from V and 4 from J; bases not matched to a gene: 5. Looked up from germline, CDR1 is SGHTA and CDR2 is FQGNSA. The CDR3 is 15 residues long. DNA for the CDR3: TGTGCCAGCAGCTCGGACAGGGGTCGGTACAATGAGCAGTTCTTC. Translating gives CASSSDRGRYNEQFF. The full variable domain, rest sourced from reference TRBV7-2 and TRBJ2-1, is GAGVSQSPSNKVTEKGKDVELRCDPISGHTALYWYRQSLGQGLEFLIYFQGNSAPDKSGLPSDRFSAERTGGSVSTLTIQRTQQEDSAVYLCASSSDRGRYNEQFFGPGTRLTVL.

V and J are TRBV5-1 and TRBJ2-3, with 11 nucleotides matching TRBD2. The CDR3 loop spans 17 amino acids. The V and J ends lost 0 bases and 5 bases, in that order; junction bases with no gene match: 8. CDR1 and CDR2 from the germline V gene are SGHRS and YFSETQ. CDR3 in DNA: TGCGCCAGCAGCTTGGTGCCCCTAGCGGGAGGTGGAGATACGCAGTATTTT. It translates to CASSLVPLAGGGDTQYF.

V usage is TRBV4-2 and J usage is TRBJ2-1; 12 nucleotides line up with TRBD2. This CDR3 comprises 16 residues. Germline V gene data show CDR1 as LGHNA and CDR2 as YNFKEQ. V trimming: 4 bases; J trimming: 4 bases; junction bases outside the gene matches: 5. The CDR3 here is CASSPSGLAGYNEQFF. The CDR3 nucleotides are TGTGCCAGCAGCCCAAGTGGACTAGCGGGATACAATGAGCAGTTCTTC.

CDR3: CASSISAGFNQPQHF. The DNA of the CDR3 is TGTGCCAGTAGTATTTCGGCGGGGTTTAATCAGCCCCAGCATTTT. The chain links TRBV19 to TRBJ1-5; D is unclear. The CDR3 runs 15 residues. Germline CDR1 is LNHDA and CDR2 is SQIVND (reference sequence). V shed 3 bases and J shed 4 bases, with 13 bases lying between them. Looking up the rest from reference TRBV19 and TRBJ1-5 gives the full variable domain: DGGITQSPKYLFRKEGQNVTLSCEQNLNHDAMYWYRQDPGQGLRLIYYSQIVNDFQKGDIAEGYSVSREKKESFPLTVTSAQKNPTAFYLCASSISAGFNQPQHFGDGTRLSIL.

The rearrangement uses TRBV7-9 and TRBJ2-1; 12 bases align to TRBD2. There are 14 residues in the CDR3. V lost 4 bases and J lost 8; bases outside the gene matches: 3. Germline-derived CDR1 and CDR2 are SEHNR and FQNEAQ (reference sequence). CDR3 sequence: CASSSGLAGHEQFF. The CDR3 DNA reads as TGTGCCAGCAGCTCCGGACTAGCGGGGCATGAGCAGTTCTTC.

This clone was picked up a small number of times. V is TRBV10-3 and J is TRBJ2-1; 11 nucleotides agree with TRBD2. J lost 9 bases, V lost 5 bases, and 6 bases had no gene match. The CDR3 has 14 residues. Per the germline V gene, CDR1 is ENHRY and CDR2 is SYGVKD. The CDR3 here is CAISSLAGGSEQFF. CDR3 DNA sequence: TGTGCCATCAGTTCCCTAGCGGGAGGTAGTGAGCAGTTCTTC.

The rearrangement links TRBV27 to TRBJ1-1; the D gene is possibly TRBD1 (6 bases). Trimming took off 4 bases at V and 10 bases at J, with 16 bases between the two ends. Germline V gives CDR1 MNHEY, CDR2 SMNVEV (reference sequence). The CDR3 has 13 residues. CDR3: CASSYRVGERAFF. CDR3 sequence (DNA): TGTGCCAGCAGTTACAGGGTTGGAGAACGAGCTTTCTTT.

The rearrangement uses TRBV5-6 and TRBJ1-3; D unclear. CDR3 length: 16 amino acids. Trimming shortened V by 0 bases and J by 1 base, and 11 bases separated the two germline ends. CDR1 SGHDT and CDR2 YYEEEE come from the germline V gene. For the CDR3, the DNA is TGTGCCAGCAGCTTGGGGAGGGTACCTTCTGGAAACACCATATATTTT. This encodes CASSLGRVPSGNTIYF.

This chain links TRBV19 with TRBJ2-5; the D is unclear. This CDR3 has 12 amino acids. The ends were cut back, 3 bases at V and 4 bases at J, with 6 bases in the middle. Germline loops: CDR1 LNHDA, CDR2 SQIVND (reference sequence). CDR3 bases: TGTGCCAGTAGTATCGGTGGAGAGACCCAGTACTTC. As protein: CASSIGGETQYF.

This chain joins TRBV19 and TRBJ1-2, with 8 bases aligning to TRBD1. Losses at the gene ends were 6 bases for V and 7 bases for J; bases not matched to a gene: 7. The CDR3 covers 13 residues. Germline-derived CDR1 and CDR2 are LNHDA and SQIVND (reference sequence). CDR3 sequence (DNA): TGTGCCAGTAGGCCTCAGGGGGCATCTGGCTACACCTTC. Translating gives CASRPQGASGYTF.

J is TRBJ1-1 and V is TRBV7-9, with D hard to call. This CDR3 is 11 amino acids long. From germline, CDR1 is SEHNR and CDR2 FQNEAQ (reference sequence). V lost 4 bases and J 6 bases, leaving 6 bases between the germline ends. The CDR3 loop reads CASSSGPEAFF. CDR3 nucleotide sequence: TGTGCCAGCAGCTCTGGGCCTGAAGCTTTCTTT.

The table lists this clone with a few counts. The chain couples TRBV10-2 to TRBJ2-2; 7 bases align to TRBD2. This CDR3 comprises 14 residues. Germline V gene data show CDR1 as WSHSY and CDR2 as SAAADI. Trimming removed 8 bases from V and 4 bases from J; junction bases left unmatched: 7. The CDR3 is CASGEGRGTGELFF. In nucleotides, the CDR3 is TGCGCCAGCGGGGAGGGCCGGGGCACCGGGGAGCTGTTTTTT.

The gene calls are TRBV7-3 and TRBJ1-1; no definite D call. The CDR3 runs to 13 residues. CDR1 and CDR2 (germline): SGHTA, FQGTGA. V lost 4 bases and J 1 base, leaving 7 bases between the germline ends. Here the CDR3 reads CASSYLRNTEAFF. The CDR3 region has the DNA TGTGCCAGCAGCTATCTTAGGAACACTGAAGCTTTCTTT.

This sequence joins TRBV19 and TRBJ2-1; TRBD2 agrees at 11 bases. CDR1 is LNHDA and CDR2 is SQIVND in the germline V gene (reference sequence). V lost 7 bases to trimming and J lost 3 bases; unmatched junction nucleotides: 14. The CDR3 covers 18 residues. CDR3 DNA sequence: TGTGCCAGTACCTCGGGACTAGCGGTTCCGAGCGGCTACAATGAGCAGTTCTTC. Translating gives CASTSGLAVPSGYNEQFF.

V usage is TRBV7-3 and J usage is TRBJ2-5; TRBD2 matches 8 bases. This CDR3 is built from 14 residues. Germline values: CDR1 SGHTA, CDR2 FQGTGA. The V gene end was trimmed by 6 bases and the J gene end by 5 bases; junction bases not matched to a gene: 8. CDR3 sequence: CASRDSGSGETQYF. In nucleotides, the CDR3 is TGTGCCAGCAGAGACAGCGGGAGTGGGGAGACCCAGTACTTC.